One sample yielded the 21 T cell receptor beta chains listed below, sequenced in a study of memory CD4+ T cells and cytomegalovirus serostatus. The table came from immunoSEQ multiplex PCR; TCRdb's copy has only in-frame clones and leaves some out. The data hold 55,000 to 75,000 clones, with 82% observed a single time. The sort gate was single viable CD3+CD4+CD8-CD45RO+ cells for memory CD4+ T cells. Material for sequencing was memory CD4+ T cells from blood. These receptors originate from an adult in good health and CMV-seronegative.

The chain uses TRBV21-1 and TRBJ1-1. TRBV21-1 is flagged as a pseudogene. The CDR3 is made up of 16 amino acids. The CDR3 nucleotides read TGTGCCAGCAGCAAAGATTCGAAGGGAATGAACACTGAAGCTTTCTTT. Its translation is CASSKDSKGMNTEAFF.

The chain has TRBV7-9 and TRBJ1-1, with 11 nucleotides matching TRBD1. CDR1 and CDR2 from the germline V gene are SEHNR and FQNEAQ (reference sequence). The CDR3 totals 17 residues. V gave up 0 bases and J gave up 3 bases; unmatched junction bases: 6. The CDR3 coding sequence is TGTGCCAGCAGCTTAGCGGGGACAGGGGGGGGAGACACTGAAGCTTTCTTT. Protein: CASSLAGTGGGDTEAFF. The whole variable domain, filled in from reference TRBV7-9 and TRBJ1-1, reads DTGVSQNPRHKITKRGQNVTFRCDPISEHNRLYWYRQTLGQGPEFLTYFQNEAQLEKSRLLSDRFSAERPKGSFSTLEIQRTEQGDSAMYLCASSLAGTGGGDTEAFFGQGTRLTVV.

The chain uses TRBV7-6 and TRBJ1-4; tentatively, D is TRBD1 (5 bases). CDR3 size: 15 residues. Germline-derived CDR1 and CDR2 are SGHVS and FNYEAQ. V lost 5 bases to trimming and J lost 4 bases, with 14 bases between them. The CDR3 DNA reads TGTGCCAGCAGCGGGGGGAGGCTGGGTAATGAAAAACTGTTTTTT. Protein product: CASSGGRLGNEKLFF.

The gene calls are TRBV4-2 and TRBJ2-1; D not resolved. V was pared by 1 base and J by 10 bases, with 8 bases between. The CDR3 sequence is 12 residues long. Germline CDR1 is LGHNA and CDR2 is YNFKEQ. The CDR3 reads CASSQVGREQFF. CDR3 bases: TGTGCCAGCAGCCAAGTGGGCCGAGAGCAGTTCTTC.

This chain connects TRBV6-1 to TRBJ2-1, with 7 bases fitting TRBD2. After removal of 6 bases from V and 2 bases from J, the junction contained 1 base not matched to a gene. CDR1 and CDR2 from the germline V gene are MNHNS and SASEGT. The CDR3 consists of 13 residues. The CDR3 reads CASRGGAYNEQFF. CDR3 nucleotides: TGTGCCAGCAGGGGGGGGGCCTACAATGAGCAGTTCTTC.

The genes are TRBV2 and TRBJ2-7, with TRBD1 matching over 9 bases. After removal of 5 bases from V and 9 bases from J, the junction contained 11 bases not matched to a gene. The CDR3 runs to 14 residues. Germline V lookup: CDR1 SNHLY, CDR2 FYNNEI. The chain's CDR3 is CASSTDRGLRGQYF. Here the CDR3 DNA reads TGTGCCAGCAGTACGGACAGGGGACTACGAGGGCAGTACTTC. Supplemented by reference TRBV2 and TRBJ2-7, the full variable domain reads EPEVTQTPSHQVTQMGQEVILRCVPISNHLYFYWYRQILGQKVEFLVSFYNNEISEKSEIFDDQFSVERPDGSNFTLKIRSTKLEDSAMYFCASSTDRGLRGQYFGPGTRLTVT.

This sequence joins TRBV9 and TRBJ2-5, with D perhaps TRBD2 (7 bases). With 2 bases removed from V and 4 bases from J, the gap between germline ends came to 18 bases. Germline V gene sequence: CDR1 SGDLS, CDR2 YYNGEE. The CDR3 is 16 residues long. The CDR3: CASSVGGQNLRETQYF. The CDR3 DNA reads TGTGCCAGCAGCGTCGGGGGGCAGAACCTTAGAGAGACCCAGTACTTC.

The chain is built from TRBV18 and TRBJ2-5, with 9 bases fitting TRBD2. The germline CDR1 and CDR2 sequences are KGHSH and LQKENI. The CDR3 loop spans 17 amino acids. Germline trimming cut 6 bases from V and 5 bases from J; bases unmatched to any gene: 16. CDR3 region: CASSRLGGTSIVETQYF. The CDR3 nucleotides read TGTGCCAGCTCCCGACTGGGCGGGACTAGCATAGTTGAGACCCAGTACTTC. The whole variable domain, filled in from reference TRBV18 and TRBJ2-5, reads NAGVMQNPRHLVRRRGQEARLRCSPMKGHSHVYWYRQLPEEGLKFMVYLQKENIIDESGMPKERFSAEFPKEGPSILRIQQVVRGDSAAYFCASSRLGGTSIVETQYFGPGTRLLVL.

This sequence joins TRBV2 and TRBJ2-5; TRBD2 matches at 12 bases. Trimming cost V 6 bases and J 5 bases; bases outside gene matches: 4. This CDR3 has 14 amino acids. Germline CDR1 is SNHLY and CDR2 is FYNNEI. The CDR3 spells CASSPSGGAETQYF. The CDR3 DNA is TGTGCCAGCAGCCCTAGCGGGGGGGCCGAGACCCAGTACTTC.

The gene calls are TRBV20-1 and TRBJ2-7; perhaps TRBD1 as D (5 bases). Looked up from germline, CDR1 is DFQATT and CDR2 is SNEGSKA (reference sequence). V lost 3 bases, J lost 12 bases, and 15 bases lay in between. The CDR3 totals 11 residues. CDR3 protein: CSASRGWDRYF. DNA of the CDR3: TGCAGTGCTAGTAGGGGATGGGATCGGTACTTC.

Points on this clone: Other DNA variants within this sample encode the same CDR3. This rearrangement joins TRBV28 to TRBJ1-2; perhaps TRBD1 as D (5 bases). V lost 8 bases to trimming and J lost 0 bases, with 7 bases between them. Germline assignment: CDR1 MDHEN and CDR2 SYDVKM. The CDR3 consists of 12 residues. The CDR3 region is CASRDSNYGYTF. CDR3 nucleotides: TGTGCCAGCCGGGACTCTAACTATGGCTACACCTTC.

The V gene is TRBV7-6, the J gene TRBJ2-5; D uncertain. Germline V CDR1 and CDR2: SGHVS, FNYEAQ. The CDR3 runs to 12 residues. V was shortened by 5 bases and J by 2 bases, with 6 bases between the two germline ends. DNA of the CDR3: TGTGCCAGCAGCCGGGCTCAAGAGACCCAGTACTTC. Its protein is CASSRAQETQYF.

This clone came up many times. The chain uses TRBV6-7 and TRBJ1-2, with D hard to call. TRBV6-7 is sorted into the ORF group, with uncertain function. The ends were cut back, 4 bases at V and 3 bases at J, with 12 bases in the middle. The CDR3 sequence is 14 residues long. CDR3 protein: CASSCLSPHYGYTF. The CDR3 region has the DNA TGTGCCAGCAGTTGCCTATCCCCCCACTATGGCTACACCTTC.

The chain carries TRBV19 and TRBJ2-6; D might be TRBD1 (7 bases). From germline, CDR1 is LNHDA and CDR2 SQIVND (reference sequence). Deletions cut 5 bases from V and 0 bases from J, with 14 bases between. The CDR3 has 17 residues. The CDR3 DNA reads TGTGCCAGTAGTGTGGGCAGGGGGGTCTCTGGGGCCAACGTCCTGACTTTC. This translates into CASSVGRGVSGANVLTF. Combining the CDR3 with reference TRBV19 and TRBJ2-6 gives the whole variable domain DGGITQSPKYLFRKEGQNVTLSCEQNLNHDAMYWYRQDPGQGLRLIYYSQIVNDFQKGDIAEGYSVSREKKESFPLTVTSAQKNPTAFYLCASSVGRGVSGANVLTFGAGSRLTVL.

The J gene is TRBJ1-1, the V gene TRBV10-1; 10 nucleotides line up with TRBD1. V lost 6 bases to trimming and J lost 5 bases; unmatched junction nucleotides: 9. The CDR3 is made up of 15 amino acids. In germline, CDR1 is WNHNN, CDR2 SYGVQD (reference sequence). CDR3 nucleotide sequence: TGCGCCAGCAGCGAAACCGGGACAGGGGTGACTGAAGCTTTCTTT. Its translation: CASSETGTGVTEAFF.

The rearrangement links TRBV5-1 to TRBJ2-1, with 9 bases aligning to TRBD2. Germline values: CDR1 SGHRS, CDR2 YFSETQ. V trimming: 4 bases; J trimming: 7 bases; junction bases outside the gene matches: 3. The CDR3 consists of 13 residues. The CDR3 DNA follows: TGCGCCAGCAGCCCGCTAGCGGGGAATGAGCAGTTCTTC. Translated: CASSPLAGNEQFF.

Only a few counts were recorded for this clone. The chain combines TRBV7-6 with TRBJ2-7, with 10 bases that match TRBD2. Per the germline V gene, CDR1 is SGHVS and CDR2 is FNYEAQ. V dropped 5 bases and J dropped 2; count of bases not matched to a gene: 3. This CDR3 has 14 residues. As DNA, the CDR3 is TGTGCCAGCAGCCGGACTAGCGGAACCTACGAGCAGTACTTC. Encoded protein: CASSRTSGTYEQYF. The whole variable domain, remainder taken from reference TRBV7-6 and TRBJ2-7, is GAGVSQSPRYKVTKRGQDVALRCDPISGHVSLYWYRQALGQGPEFLTYFNYEAQQDKSGLPNDRFSAERPEGSISTLTIQRTEQRDSAMYRCASSRTSGTYEQYFGPGTRLTVT.

J is TRBJ1-2 and V is TRBV28; tentative D call: TRBD1 (6 bases). The V end was cut by 6 bases, the J end by 7 bases, with 15 bases between. The CDR3 is made up of 13 amino acids. Germline loops: CDR1 MDHEN, CDR2 SYDVKM. CDR3 nucleotide sequence: TGTGCCAGCAGCTCACTCCCAGGGGCTGGCTACACCTTC. Protein product: CASSSLPGAGYTF.

The genes are TRBV5-1 and TRBJ1-2; 8 nucleotides agree with TRBD1. In germline, CDR1 is SGHRS, CDR2 YFSETQ. V lost 4 bases, J lost 3 bases, and 17 bases stayed unmatched. This CDR3 region has 18 residues. The CDR3 here is CASSPKLEADRVHYGYTF. The CDR3 region has the DNA TGCGCCAGCAGCCCCAAGTTGGAGGCGGACAGGGTGCACTATGGCTACACCTTC.

The rearrangement links TRBV4-1 to TRBJ2-1; D may be TRBD2 (5 bases). Trimming took 0 bases from V and 2 from J, leaving 20 bases between them. CDR3 size: 19 residues. Per the germline V gene, CDR1 is MGHRA and CDR2 is YSYEKL. Here the CDR3 DNA reads TGCGCCAGCAGCCAAGATTTTGCGCCCCAGCGGCTCACCTACAATGAGCAGTTCTTC. This gives the protein CASSQDFAPQRLTYNEQFF.

This chain connects TRBV6-1 to TRBJ2-1, with D perhaps matching TRBD1 or TRBD2 (5 bases each). The CDR3 contains 15 residues. Trimming cost V 6 bases and J 4 bases, with 16 bases left between them. Germline assignment: CDR1 MNHNS and CDR2 SASEGT. The CDR3 protein is CASSPLGDRYNEQFF. The CDR3 DNA sequence: TGTGCCAGCAGCCCCCTCGGGGACCGGTACAATGAGCAGTTCTTC.